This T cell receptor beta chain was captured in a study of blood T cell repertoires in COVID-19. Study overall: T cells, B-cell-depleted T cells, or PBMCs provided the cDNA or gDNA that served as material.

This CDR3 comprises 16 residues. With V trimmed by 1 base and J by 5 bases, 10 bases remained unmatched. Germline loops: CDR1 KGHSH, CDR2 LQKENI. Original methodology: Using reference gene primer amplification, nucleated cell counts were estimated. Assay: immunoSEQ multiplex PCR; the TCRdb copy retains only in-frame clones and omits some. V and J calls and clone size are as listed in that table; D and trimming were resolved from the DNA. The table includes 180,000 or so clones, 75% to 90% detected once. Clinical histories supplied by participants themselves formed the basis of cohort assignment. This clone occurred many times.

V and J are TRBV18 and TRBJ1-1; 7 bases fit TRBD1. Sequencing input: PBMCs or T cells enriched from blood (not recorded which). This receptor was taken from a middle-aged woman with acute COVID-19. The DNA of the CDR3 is TGTGCCAGCTCACCACAACAGGAGACAGGGTTTACTGAAGCTTTCTTT. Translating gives CASSPQQETGFTEAFF.